This TCR beta chain is from a study of blood T cell repertoires in COVID-19. Across the study: Samples representing acute and convalescent COVID-19 were sourced from the United States, Italy and Spain. Sources were T cells, B-cell-depleted T cells, or PBMCs; the material itself was cDNA or gDNA.

J was trimmed by 4 bases and V by 8 bases; bases with no gene match: 5. Germline lookup yields CDR1 SNHLY and CDR2 FYNNEI. This CDR3 contains 13 residues. Original processing methods: Scientists estimated how many nucleated cells there were by amplifying reference gene primers. Generated by immunoSEQ multiplex PCR, the TCRdb table keeps only in-frame clones and is missing some. V and J calls and clone size are given by that table; D and trimming were obtained from the DNA. The sample lists roughly 120,000 clones; more than 75% were seen once. The source material was peripheral blood. The source is a woman aged 45 to 65 with acute or convalescent COVID-19. The rearrangement links TRBV2 to TRBJ2-1, with 7 bases fitting TRBD2. CDR3 DNA sequence: TGTGCCAGCCGCCTAGCGGCGTACAATGAGCAGTTCTTC. This encodes CASRLAAYNEQFF.